A selection of T cell receptor beta chains follows, all from one sample in a study of blood T cell repertoires in COVID-19. TCRdb keeps only in-frame clones here, not all; method: immunoSEQ multiplex PCR. Of over 350,000 clones listed, around 90% are singletons. The specimen was PBMCs or T cells enriched from blood (not recorded which). Every receptor here comes from a woman younger than 35 who had recovered from COVID-19. The CDR3 runs from the conserved cysteine through the conserved F or W. D genes are given only for firm matches. Size values are once, few and many counts, or a class for expanded clones, and some rows have none.

d_call,j_call,v_call,clone_size,cdr3_nt,cdr3_aa
TRBD1,TRBJ2-5,TRBV19,once,TGTGCCAGTAGTCCTTACGACAGGGCGCAGGAGACCCAGTACTTC,CASSPYDRAQETQYF
.,TRBJ2-7,TRBV7-9,.,TGTGCCAGCAGCCAAACCGACAGACCTTACGAGCAGTACTTC,CASSQTDRPYEQYF
.,TRBJ2-7,TRBV3-1/TRBV3-2,.,TGTGCCAGCAGCCAACCCCCCCTTCCGGGGGGCCCCCCACGAACCTACGAGCAGTACTTC,CASSQPPLPGGPPRTYEQYF
TRBD1,TRBJ1-2,TRBV6-6,.,TGTGCCAGCAGACAGGGGGCGAACTATGGCTACACCTTC,CASRQGANYGYTF
.,TRBJ1-2,TRBV7-8,.,TGTGCCAGCAGCTCCTCGGTGGGGGCCTATGGCTACACCTTC,CASSSSVGAYGYTF
.,TRBJ1-2,TRBV6-5,.,TGTGCCAGCAGTTATCGGACCCCGGGGGGCAACTATGGCTACACCTTC,CASSYRTPGGNYGYTF
.,TRBJ1-1,TRBV16,.,TGTGCCAGCAGCCAACTAGCCCAGGTTTCCACTGAAGCTTTCTTT,CASSQLAQVSTEAFF
.,TRBJ1-6,TRBV7-2,once,TGTGCCAGCAGCTTACACGGGGCGGGGGAATTAACCCTCCACTTT,CASSLHGAGELTLHF
TRBD1,TRBJ1-2,TRBV3-1/TRBV3-2,.,TGTGCCAGCAGTCTAACAGGGGGCGGCAGGAACTATGGCTACACCTTC,CASSLTGGGRNYGYTF
.,TRBJ1-1,TRBV5-1,.,TGCGCCAGCAGCACCGGGACTCAGGGGAACACTGAAGCTTTCTTT,CASSTGTQGNTEAFF
.,TRBJ2-2,TRBV5-4,.,TGTGCCAGCAGCAGGGGAAGGGGCACCGGGGAGCTGTTTTTT,CASSRGRGTGELFF
TRBD2,TRBJ2-1,TRBV6-2/TRBV6-3,.,TGTGCCAGCAGTTACGGTACTAGCGGATACAATGAGCAGTTCTTC,CASSYGTSGYNEQFF
TRBD2,TRBJ2-3,TRBV6-1,.,TGTGCCAGCAGTGAGGGGGCTAGCGGGGCCGATACGCAGTATTTT,CASSEGASGADTQYF
.,TRBJ1-1,TRBV10-1,few,TGCGCCAGCAGCCAGGACTTCATGAACACTGAAGCTTTCTTT,CASSQDFMNTEAFF
.,TRBJ1-1,TRBV4-2,.,TGTGCCAGCAGCCAAGAGGGAGGGAGGAGCACTGAAGCTTTCTTT,CASSQEGGRSTEAFF
TRBD1,TRBJ1-1,TRBV6-5,.,TGTGCCCTCAGCCAGGGGGAAAACACTGAAGCTTTCTTT,CALSQGENTEAFF
TRBD1,TRBJ2-5,TRBV29-1,once,TGCAGCGCCGACCGGACAGGTGGTCAAGAGACCCAGTACTTC,CSADRTGGQETQYF
TRBD1,TRBJ1-4,TRBV2,.,TGTGCCAGCAGTTCCCGGGACAGGGGTACAACTAATGAAAAACTGTTTTTT,CASSSRDRGTTNEKLFF
.,TRBJ2-7,TRBV5-1,few,TGCGCCAGCAGCTTGTCTGGGAGCTCCTACGAGCAGTACTTC,CASSLSGSSYEQYF
TRBD1,TRBJ2-5,TRBV7-9,.,TGTGCCAGCAGCCCGACAGGGGAAGAGACCCAGTACTTC,CASSPTGEETQYF
TRBD2,TRBJ2-1,TRBV9,.,TGTGCCAGCAGCTCTAGCGGGGGGGCCTACAATGAGCAGTTCTTC,CASSSSGGAYNEQFF
.,TRBJ1-1,TRBV11-2,.,TGTGCCAGCAGCGGTACAGGGCCAGGCACTGAAGCTTTCTTT,CASSGTGPGTEAFF
TRBD1,TRBJ2-2,TRBV7-9,.,TGTGCCAGCAGCTTGAGGGGACAGTCGAACACCGGGGAGCTGTTTTTT,CASSLRGQSNTGELFF
.,TRBJ1-5,TRBV6-1,.,TGTGCCAGCAGCCTCAGGGGAGAGCAGCCCCAGCATTTT,CASSLRGEQPQHF
TRBD1,TRBJ2-7,TRBV30,once,TGTGCCTGGAGTTTCGGACAGGTAAAGGACGAGCAGTACTTC,CAWSFGQVKDEQYF
TRBD1,TRBJ2-1,TRBV24-1,.,TGTGCCACCCTGATCAGGGGGCACACAACATACAATGAGCAGTTCTTC,CATLIRGHTTYNEQFF
.,TRBJ1-2,TRBV6-6,.,TGTGCCAGCAGTTACTCGATGAGGACAGACTATGGCTACACCTTC,CASSYSMRTDYGYTF
.,TRBJ1-2,TRBV27,.,TGTGCCAGCAGTTTCCGTGGCTACACCTTC,CASSFRGYTF
.,TRBJ2-3,TRBV18,.,TGTGCCAGCTCCCCAACAGATGGCACAGATACGCAGTATTTT,CASSPTDGTDTQYF
.,TRBJ1-6,TRBV3-1/TRBV3-2,few,TGTGCCAGCAGCCCTCGGGTCGATAATTCACCCCTCCACTTT,CASSPRVDNSPLHF
.,TRBJ1-2,TRBV6-5,.,TGTGCCAGCAGTCGAGAGACAGCTAACTATGGCTACACCTTC,CASSRETANYGYTF
.,TRBJ1-1,TRBV19,.,TGTGCCAGTACTCCCGGTGGGCCTGAAGCTTTCTTT,CASTPGGPEAFF
TRBD1,TRBJ1-1,TRBV19,.,TGTGCCAGTAGGCCACGACAGGGCCCGAACACTGAAGCTTTCTTT,CASRPRQGPNTEAFF
TRBD2,TRBJ2-5,TRBV9,.,TGTGCCAGCAGCGTAGCTCCGGGGGGGATCCAAGAGACCCAGTACTTC,CASSVAPGGIQETQYF
.,TRBJ2-2,TRBV9,.,TGTGCCAGCAGCCTCACAGGGTTGACCGGGGAGCTGTTTTTT,CASSLTGLTGELFF
.,TRBJ1-2,TRBV4-1,.,TGCGCCAGCAGCCAAGAAATAGGTTGGGCCTATGGCTACACCTTC,CASSQEIGWAYGYTF
TRBD1,TRBJ2-7,TRBV23-1,.,TGCGCCAGCAGTCAATCACCCTTGGGACAGGGGGCATACGAGCAGTACTTC,CASSQSPLGQGAYEQYF
TRBD1,TRBJ1-2,TRBV18,.,TGTGCCAGCTCACCGGCTTCAGGACAGGGACGTTCAGGCGGCTACACCTTC,CASSPASGQGRSGGYTF
.,TRBJ1-1,TRBV3-1/TRBV3-2,.,TGTGCCAGCAGGGCCCCCCTATCCGGGACAAAGAACACTGAAGCTTTCTTT,CASRAPLSGTKNTEAFF
.,TRBJ1-6,TRBV6-4,.,TGTGCCAGCAAGGTTAGGCAGGGAATACTACCCTATAATTCACCCCTCCACTTT,CASKVRQGILPYNSPLHF